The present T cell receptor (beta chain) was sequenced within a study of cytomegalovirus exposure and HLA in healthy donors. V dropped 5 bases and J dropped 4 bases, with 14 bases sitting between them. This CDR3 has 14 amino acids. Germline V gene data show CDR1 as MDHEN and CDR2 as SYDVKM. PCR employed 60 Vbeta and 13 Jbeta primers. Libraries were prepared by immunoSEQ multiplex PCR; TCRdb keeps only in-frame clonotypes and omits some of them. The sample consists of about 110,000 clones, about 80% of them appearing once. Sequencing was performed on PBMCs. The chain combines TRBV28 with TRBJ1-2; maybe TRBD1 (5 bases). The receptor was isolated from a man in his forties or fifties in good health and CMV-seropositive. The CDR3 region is CASSPDSNSYGYTF. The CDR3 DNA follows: TGTGCCAGCAGTCCAGACAGTAATAGCTATGGCTACACCTTC.